The TCR beta chain described here comes from a study of PD-1 and CTLA-4 blockade in melanoma. Only in-frame clones appear in the TCRdb table, and some are missing; sequencing was by immunoSEQ multiplex PCR. This sample yields approximately 11,000 clones, of which around four fifths are seen a single time; roughly a third belongs to the top ten. Germline V lookup: CDR1 SNHLY, CDR2 FYNNEI. The CDR3 extends over 15 amino acids. The V gene lost 4 bases and the J gene lost 8 bases, with 20 bases spanning the gap. The V and J genes are TRBV2 and TRBJ1-2, with TRBD1 as a possible D gene (6 bases). The receptor comes from a human donor with melanoma. The input for sequencing was CD8+ T cells from peripheral blood, taken from a patient given anti-PD-1 treatment. CDR3: CASSGGGLGPWGYTF. CDR3 nucleotide sequence: TGTGCCAGCAGTGGAGGGGGATTGGGGCCTTGGGGCTACACCTTC.